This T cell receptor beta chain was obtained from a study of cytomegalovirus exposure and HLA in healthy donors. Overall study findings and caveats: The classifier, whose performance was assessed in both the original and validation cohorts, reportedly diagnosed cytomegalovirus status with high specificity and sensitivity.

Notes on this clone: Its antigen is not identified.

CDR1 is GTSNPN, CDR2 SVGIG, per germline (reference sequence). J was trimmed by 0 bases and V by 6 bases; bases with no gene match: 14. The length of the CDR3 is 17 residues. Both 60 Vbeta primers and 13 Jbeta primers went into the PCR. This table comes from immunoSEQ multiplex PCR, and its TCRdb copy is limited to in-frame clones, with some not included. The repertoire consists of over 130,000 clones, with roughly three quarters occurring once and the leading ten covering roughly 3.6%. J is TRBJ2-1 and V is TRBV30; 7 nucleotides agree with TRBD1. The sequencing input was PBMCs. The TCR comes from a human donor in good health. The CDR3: CACQTGRRGSSYNEQFF. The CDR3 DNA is TGTGCCTGCCAGACAGGGCGTAGGGGTAGCTCCTACAATGAGCAGTTCTTC.